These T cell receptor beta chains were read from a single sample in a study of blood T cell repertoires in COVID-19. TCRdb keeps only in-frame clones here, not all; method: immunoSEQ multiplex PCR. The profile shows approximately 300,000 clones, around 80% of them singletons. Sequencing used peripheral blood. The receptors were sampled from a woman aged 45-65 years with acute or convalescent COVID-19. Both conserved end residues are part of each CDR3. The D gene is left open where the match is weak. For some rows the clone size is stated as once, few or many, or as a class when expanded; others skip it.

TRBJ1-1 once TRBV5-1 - TGCGCCAGCAGCTTGACAGGGCTCACTGAAGCTTTCTTT CASSLTGLTEAFF
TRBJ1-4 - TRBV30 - TGTGCCTGGAGTCTCCCGAATGAAAAACTGTTTTTT CAWSLPNEKLFF
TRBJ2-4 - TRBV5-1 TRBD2 TGCGCCAGCAGCTTGATCGGGGGGGCCAAAAACATTCAGTACTTC CASSLIGGAKNIQYF
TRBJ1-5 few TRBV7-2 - TGTGCCAGCAGCTTAGCGGGAGGAAATGGCAATCAGCCCCAGCATTTT CASSLAGGNGNQPQHF
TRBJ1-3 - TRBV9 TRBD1 TGTGCCAGCAGCTCGACAGGGACCTCTGGAAACACCATATATTTT CASSSTGTSGNTIYF
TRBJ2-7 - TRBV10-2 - TGCGCCAGCTGGACGACAGGAGGATCCTACGAGCAGTACTTC CASWTTGGSYEQYF
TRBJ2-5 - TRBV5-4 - TGTGCCAGCAGCTCGCCCCTTAGCGACCAAGAGACCCAGTACTTC CASSSPLSDQETQYF
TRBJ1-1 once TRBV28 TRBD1 TGTGCCAGCACCCAACAGGGGGCCTCTGAAGCTTTCTTT CASTQQGASEAFF
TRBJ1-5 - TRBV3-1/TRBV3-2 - TGTGCCAGCAGCCATGGACAGAATCAGCCCCAGCATTTT CASSHGQNQPQHF
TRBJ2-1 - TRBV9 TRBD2 TGTGCCAGCAGCTCTAGCGGGATACCCTACAATGAGCAGTTCTTC CASSSSGIPYNEQFF
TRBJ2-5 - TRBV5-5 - TGTGCCAGCAGACGGGTTTTGGGAGAGACCCAGTACTTC CASRRVLGETQYF
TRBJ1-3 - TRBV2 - TGTGCCAGCAGGGAGAGCTCTGGAAACACCATATATTTT CASRESSGNTIYF
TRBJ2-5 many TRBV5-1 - TGCGCCAGCAGCTTGGTTGTTAGCGAGGGACACCAGTACTTC CASSLVVSEGHQYF
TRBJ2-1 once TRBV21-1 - TGTGCCAGCAGCTTACAGCGGGCCCGATACAATGAGCAGTTCTTC CASSLQRARYNEQFF
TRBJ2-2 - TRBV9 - TGTGCCAGCAGCGCCTCCGTGGCAGGGAACACCGGGGAGCTGTTTTTT CASSASVAGNTGELFF
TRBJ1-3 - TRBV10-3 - TGTGCCATCAGTGAGGGGAGCCTGGGGGGAAACACCATATATTTT CAISEGSLGGNTIYF
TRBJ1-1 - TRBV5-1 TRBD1 TGCGCCAGCAGCACCGGGACAGGGGTGAACACTGAAGCTTTCTTT CASSTGTGVNTEAFF
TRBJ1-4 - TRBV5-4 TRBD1 TGTGCCAGCAGCCTACAGGGGCCTAATGAAAAACTGTTTTTT CASSLQGPNEKLFF
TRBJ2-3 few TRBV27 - TGTGCCAGCAGTTTAGTACCGCGAGGGACAGATACGCAGTATTTT CASSLVPRGTDTQYF
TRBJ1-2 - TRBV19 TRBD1 TGTGCCAGTAGTGCGGGACAGAACTATGGCTACACCTTC CASSAGQNYGYTF
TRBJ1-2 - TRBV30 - TGTGCCTGGAGTAGGGGGACCTCATGGGGCTACACCTTC CAWSRGTSWGYTF
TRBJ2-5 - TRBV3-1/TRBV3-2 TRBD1 TGTGCCAGCAGCCAAGGGGACAGAGCAGCGACCCAGTACTTC CASSQGDRAATQYF
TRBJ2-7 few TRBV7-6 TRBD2 TGTGCCAGCAGCCAGGGTTTGTCGCTAGGAGCGGGAGGTGGCGAGCAGTACTTC CASSQGLSLGAGGGEQYF
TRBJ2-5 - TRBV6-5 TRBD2 TGTGCCAGCAAAACCCCGGGAGGGACCCAGTACTTC CASKTPGGTQYF
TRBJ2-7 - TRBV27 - TGTGCCAGCAGTATCGGACCGCCAGGGACCTACGAGCAGTACTTC CASSIGPPGTYEQYF
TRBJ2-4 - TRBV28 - TGTGCCAGCAGTGGCGACAGCACCTTATACATTCAGTACTTC CASSGDSTLYIQYF
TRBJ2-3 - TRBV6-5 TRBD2 TGTGCCAGCAGTCCGACTAGCCCTGGAACAGATACGCAGTATTTT CASSPTSPGTDTQYF
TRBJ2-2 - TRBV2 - TGTGCCAGCAGCTCCGACAGGTCCTCCGGGGAGCTGTTTTTT CASSSDRSSGELFF
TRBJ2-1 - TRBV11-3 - TGTGCCAGCAGCCCCTCCACCAGTCGGGGGTACAATGAGCAGTTCTTC CASSPSTSRGYNEQFF
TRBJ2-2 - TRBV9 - TGTGCCAGCAGCTTACAGGACAAAAACACCGGGGAGCTGTTTTTT CASSLQDKNTGELFF
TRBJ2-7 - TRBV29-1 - TGCAGCGTTGGGACAGATTTCCCCTACGAGCAGTACTTC CSVGTDFPYEQYF